This is a list of T cell receptor beta chains from one sample in a study of blood T cell repertoires in COVID-19. The data were produced by immunoSEQ multiplex PCR, yet TCRdb's version contains in-frame clones alone and is incomplete. The table shows about 260,000 clones, with roughly 86% occurring only once. Sequencing input: peripheral blood. The receptors stem from a man aged 40-55 years who had recovered from COVID-19. Both conserved end residues are part of each CDR3. Each record gives: CDR3 DNA, CDR3 protein, clone size, V gene, J gene, D gene. The D gene is left open where the match is weak. Clone size is given for some rows only: seen once, a few or many times, or a class if the clone is expanded.

TGCGCCAGCAGTGAGTCAAATCGGGGAAGCGATGGCTACACCTTC	CASSESNRGSDGYTF	.	TRBV10-2	TRBJ1-2	.
TGTGCCAGCAGCTCAGCCGGGGTAGCCTACGAGCAGTACTTC	CASSSAGVAYEQYF	.	TRBV11-2	TRBJ2-7	.
TGTGCCTGGGAACAGGGCAGGGATCAGCCCCAGCATTTT	CAWEQGRDQPQHF	few	TRBV30	TRBJ1-5	.
TGCGCCAGCGCCAGAGGTTTCCAAGAGACCCAGTACTTC	CASARGFQETQYF	.	TRBV4-1	TRBJ2-5	.
TGTGCCAGCAGTGGGACTAGCGGATACCAAGAGACCCAGTACTTC	CASSGTSGYQETQYF	.	TRBV2	TRBJ2-5	TRBD2
TGTGCCAGCAGCAAAAATCTTCTGTCGCGGGGCCCCGAGACCCAGTACTTC	CASSKNLLSRGPETQYF	once	TRBV21-1	TRBJ2-5	.
TGTGCCAGTAAACCTCTCACCGGGACAGGGGACTATGGCTACACCTTC	CASKPLTGTGDYGYTF	once	TRBV19	TRBJ1-2	TRBD1
TGTGCCAGCACGAAGGGGGGGCAGCGTGATACTGAAGCTTTCTTT	CASTKGGQRDTEAFF	.	TRBV28	TRBJ1-1	.
TGTGCCAGCAGCCGGGAAATAGACAGGGACTATGGCTACACCTTC	CASSREIDRDYGYTF	once	TRBV7-2	TRBJ1-2	TRBD1
TGTGCCAGCAGCCAAGGCCCGGATAGACTAGTCCCCAGGGAGCAGTTCTTC	CASSQGPDRLVPREQFF	.	TRBV14	TRBJ2-1	.
TGTGCCAGCAGCTCCATGGGGGGGGCATCAGATACGCAGTATTTT	CASSSMGGASDTQYF	.	TRBV7-9	TRBJ2-3	.
TGTGCCAGCAGTTACACCTTCGGGGATCAGCCCCAGCATTTT	CASSYTFGDQPQHF	.	TRBV6-2/TRBV6-3	TRBJ1-5	.
TGTGCCAGCTCACCACGAGGGTCCGGTGAAAAACTGTTTTTT	CASSPRGSGEKLFF	.	TRBV18	TRBJ1-4	.
TGTGCCAGCAGAGGGAGGGACCCACCTTCGGAGCCCCAGCATTTT	CASRGRDPPSEPQHF	.	TRBV27	TRBJ1-5	.
TGTGCCAGCAGCCTCGGGACAGAGAACACTGAAGCTTTCTTT	CASSLGTENTEAFF	.	TRBV7-8	TRBJ1-1	TRBD1
TGTGCCAGCAGGGGCTGGGAGCAGTTCTTC	CASRGWEQFF	.	TRBV25-1	TRBJ2-1	.
TGTGCCAGCACCCAACAGGGTTACGCTGAAGCTTTCTTT	CASTQQGYAEAFF	.	TRBV3-1/TRBV3-2	TRBJ1-1	.
TGTGCCATCAGTGAGTCGCGTGAAGCTTTCTTT	CAISESREAFF	.	TRBV10-3	TRBJ1-1	.
TGTGCCAGCATCCCCCCAGGGTTTAACGAGCAGTACTTC	CASIPPGFNEQYF	.	TRBV6-5	TRBJ2-7	.
TGCGCCAGCAGCGGGGGGGACAGGCCTCAAGAGACCCAGTACTTC	CASSGGDRPQETQYF	.	TRBV5-1	TRBJ2-5	.
TGTGCCAGTAGTATAAGGGGGCTAAGCACAGATACGCAGTATTTT	CASSIRGLSTDTQYF	.	TRBV19	TRBJ2-3	TRBD1
TGTGCCAGCAGTTTACCCCCCGTCCCAGCCCTCCACTTT	CASSLPPVPALHF	.	TRBV12-3/TRBV12-4	TRBJ1-6	.
TGTGCCAGCAGCCCCTCGGGGGCTGGGGCCAACGTCCTGACTTTC	CASSPSGAGANVLTF	.	TRBV6-5	TRBJ2-6	.
TGTGCCAGTAGTATCATGACTAGCGGGGGCGGGGAGCTGTTTTTT	CASSIMTSGGGELFF	.	TRBV19	TRBJ2-2	TRBD2
TGTGCCAGCAGCCAGATGACAGGTCTGGGGGTTATTGACACCATATATTTT	CASSQMTGLGVIDTIYF	once	TRBV3-1/TRBV3-2	TRBJ1-3	.
TGTGCCAGCAGCCGGGACAGTAATGAAAAACTGTTTTTT	CASSRDSNEKLFF	.	TRBV2	TRBJ1-4	TRBD1
TGTGCCAGCAGCTCGGATCCCGGGTCGCAGTATTTT	CASSSDPGSQYF	.	TRBV11-2	TRBJ2-3	.
TGCGCCAGCAGCCAAGACAGAGCCAAAAACATTCAGTACTTC	CASSQDRAKNIQYF	.	TRBV4-3	TRBJ2-4	.
TGTGCCAGCAGCCACACGGTCAGGGCGAACACTGAAGCTTTCTTT	CASSHTVRANTEAFF	.	TRBV3-1/TRBV3-2	TRBJ1-1	.
TGTGCCAGCAGCCAAGCGGTCGGGACAGGTAGTTTTGGGAGCATTCAGTACTTC	CASSQAVGTGSFGSIQYF	.	TRBV3-1/TRBV3-2	TRBJ2-4	TRBD1
TGTGCCACCAGGAGACCCCAGGGCTTGAACACTGAAGCTTTCTTT	CATRRPQGLNTEAFF	.	TRBV15	TRBJ1-1	.
TGTGCCAGCAGTGAGCGGAGCTACGAGCAGTACTTC	CASSERSYEQYF	.	TRBV6-2/TRBV6-3	TRBJ2-7	.
TGTGCCAGCAGGGGACAGGGCTACGAGCAGTACTTC	CASRGQGYEQYF	once	TRBV7-6	TRBJ2-7	TRBD1
TGCGCCAGCAGCTTGGCTCACAGGGGCTTCTACGAGCAGTACTTC	CASSLAHRGFYEQYF	.	TRBV5-1	TRBJ2-7	TRBD1
TGTGCCATCAGGCTGGGGAGCTCCTATAATTCACCCCTCCACTTT	CAIRLGSSYNSPLHF	.	TRBV10-3	TRBJ1-6	.
TGTGCCAGCAGTCCCAGGACAGGTCATAATTCACCCCTCCACTTT	CASSPRTGHNSPLHF	.	TRBV2	TRBJ1-6	TRBD1
TGCGCCAGCAGCTTGGGTGGCGGGAGGAGTTACGAGCAGTACTTC	CASSLGGGRSYEQYF	.	TRBV5-1	TRBJ2-7	TRBD2
TGTGCCGTCCGGCCAGGGACTAGCGGTCCGGGTACGCAGTATTTT	CAVRPGTSGPGTQYF	.	TRBV19	TRBJ2-3	TRBD2
TGTGCCAGCAGTTACTCCCACCAGGGGGCGGGTGGTCAGCCCCAGCATTTT	CASSYSHQGAGGQPQHF	.	TRBV6-2/TRBV6-3	TRBJ1-5	TRBD1
TGTGCCAGCAGCCAAGATAAGGGGGCGAATTCACCCCTCCACTTT	CASSQDKGANSPLHF	.	TRBV4-2	TRBJ1-6	TRBD1
TGTGCCAGCAGCGTCGGAGGCTTGGCAGATACGCAGTATTTT	CASSVGGLADTQYF	.	TRBV5-8	TRBJ2-3	.
TGTGCCAGCAGCGCTTCTAGGCAGGAGACCCAGTACTTC	CASSASRQETQYF	.	TRBV28	TRBJ2-5	.
TGTGCCACCTGGGGGGGGGACTATGGCTACACCTTC	CATWGGDYGYTF	.	TRBV6-5	TRBJ1-2	.
TGTGCCAGCCGGGCAGAGGGGGCCTCGGGTCAGCCCCAGCATTTT	CASRAEGASGQPQHF	.	TRBV27	TRBJ1-5	TRBD1
TGTGCCAGCAGCCGAGGGCGGCTCAATCAGCCCCAGCATTTT	CASSRGRLNQPQHF	once	TRBV3-1/TRBV3-2	TRBJ1-5	.
TGCGCCAGCAGTGAATGGGAGACAGGGGTTGGGCCCCAGCATTTT	CASSEWETGVGPQHF	once	TRBV10-2	TRBJ1-5	TRBD1
TGCAGCGTTAGGGAAAGGACAGACCCCTACAATGAGCAGTTCTTC	CSVRERTDPYNEQFF	once	TRBV29-1	TRBJ2-1	.
TGTGCCAGCAGCCGCAGGGTTAGCAATCAGCCCCAGCATTTT	CASSRRVSNQPQHF	.	TRBV5-5	TRBJ1-5	.
TGTGCCAGCAGTCTCTCGACAGGATCCTCCTACGAGCAGTACTTC	CASSLSTGSSYEQYF	.	TRBV27	TRBJ2-7	.
TGTGCCAGCAGTGAAGGGACTCCCTATACGCAGTATTTT	CASSEGTPYTQYF	once	TRBV25-1	TRBJ2-3	.
TGCGCCAGCAGCCATAAGCGGGAGGGCCCACTAGGGCAAGAGACCCAGTACTTC	CASSHKREGPLGQETQYF	once	TRBV4-1	TRBJ2-5	TRBD2
TGTGCCACCAGCAGAGATGGAGGAGGGAGCAATCAGCCCCAGCATTTT	CATSRDGGGSNQPQHF	.	TRBV15	TRBJ1-5	.
TGTGCCAGCAGGACAGGGATCCAAAATGAGCAGTTCTTC	CASRTGIQNEQFF	.	TRBV12-3/TRBV12-4	TRBJ2-1	TRBD1